This entry lists 25 T cell receptor beta chains sequenced from one sample in a study of cytomegalovirus exposure and HLA in healthy donors. This PCR relied on a set of 60 Vbeta primers and 13 Jbeta primers. Method: immunoSEQ multiplex PCR; TCRdb's copy keeps in-frame clones and lacks some. Of 49,000 or so clones listed, about 81% are singletons. Sequencing was performed on PBMCs. The source of these receptors is a boy under 18 in good health and CMV-seropositive.

V and J are TRBV7-9 and TRBJ1-5, with a tentative D call TRBD1 (6 bases). Trimming cost V 3 bases and J 3 bases, with 9 bases left between them. Looked up from germline, CDR1 is SEHNR and CDR2 is FQNEAQ (reference sequence). The CDR3 is 14 residues long. The CDR3 region is CASSFGQFNQPQHF. As DNA, the CDR3 is TGTGCCAGCAGCTTCGGACAGTTCAATCAGCCCCAGCATTTT.

The CDR3 DNA is TGTGCCAGCAGCTTGGACAGGGGACGGGAGACCCAGTACTTC. This translates into CASSLDRGRETQYF. J is TRBJ2-5 and V is TRBV5-4; the match to TRBD1 covers 7 bases. The CDR3 is 14 residues long. V trimming: 0 bases; J trimming: 5 bases; junction bases outside the gene matches: 4. Germline CDR1 SGHNT, CDR2 YYREEE (reference sequence).

The chain uses TRBV5-4 and TRBJ1-2, with 8 bases matching TRBD1. Trimming removed 6 bases from V and 6 bases from J; junction bases left unmatched: 7. The CDR3 runs to 13 residues. Germline lookup yields CDR1 SGHNT and CDR2 YYREEE (reference sequence). CDR3: CASTGGRNDGYTF. In DNA form, the CDR3 reads TGTGCCAGCACAGGGGGCCGGAACGATGGCTACACCTTC.

This rearrangement joins TRBV5-5 to TRBJ1-6; TRBD1 matches at 9 bases. The CDR3 is 16 amino acids. The junction had 9 bases not matched to a gene; V was cut back by 3 bases and J by 8 bases. Germline values: CDR1 SGHKS, CDR2 YYEKEE (reference sequence). CDR3 residues: CASSSGTGNYDSPLHF. For the CDR3, the DNA is TGTGCCAGCAGCTCCGGGACAGGGAATTACGATTCACCCCTCCACTTT.

The V call is TRBV5-1, the J call TRBJ2-5, with 8 bases identical to TRBD2. From germline, CDR1 is SGHRS and CDR2 YFSETQ. Losses at the gene ends were 5 bases for V and 5 bases for J; bases not matched to a gene: 8. CDR3 length: 14 amino acids. CDR3 amino acids: CASSPGGARETQYF. As DNA, the CDR3 is TGCGCCAGCAGTCCGGGGGGGGCCCGGGAGACCCAGTACTTC.

The rearrangement joins TRBV15 to TRBJ1-1; D is uncertain. The CDR3 is 13 residues long. Trimming removed 1 base from V and 0 bases from J, with 3 bases in between. Germline CDR1 reads LNHNV; CDR2 reads YYDKDF (reference sequence). The CDR3 region has the DNA TGTGCCACCAGCAGAGCGGTGAACACTGAAGCTTTCTTT. Translating it yields CATSRAVNTEAFF.

The V call is TRBV6-1, the J call TRBJ1-2; no reliable D call. The germline V gene encodes CDR1 MNHNS and CDR2 SASEGT. V lost 10 bases and J lost 2, with 8 bases in between. This CDR3 has 11 residues. The CDR3 DNA is TGTGCCACTCAACGGAACTATGGCTACACCTTC. Translation: CATQRNYGYTF.

The chain joins TRBV9 to TRBJ1-1, with 7 positions matching TRBD1. The CDR3 length is 16 residues. Trimming took 4 bases from V and 4 from J; bases not matched to a gene: 13. Germline CDR1 SGDLS, CDR2 YYNGEE. The CDR3 is CASSNLIRGRPTEAFF. The CDR3 region has the DNA TGTGCCAGCAGCAACTTAATAAGGGGGCGGCCCACTGAAGCTTTCTTT.

The rearrangement uses TRBV7-9 and TRBJ2-2; 7 bases fit TRBD2. The V segment lost 3 bases and the J segment 3 bases; nucleotides outside the gene matches: 4. CDR1 and CDR2 (germline): SEHNR, FQNEAQ (reference sequence). CDR3 size: 15 residues. In nucleotides, the CDR3 is TGTGCCAGCAGCTTTCTCCTAGCGGACACCGGGGAGCTGTTTTTT. It codes for CASSFLLADTGELFF.

The chain combines TRBV7-9 with TRBJ2-3; a possible D gene is TRBD1 (6 bases). Germline-derived CDR1 and CDR2 are SEHNR and FQNEAQ (reference sequence). The CDR3 has 14 residues. V was pared by 5 bases and J by 5 bases, with 14 bases between. CDR3 region: CASSPGQSGDTQYF. Written as DNA, the CDR3 is TGTGCCAGCAGCCCTGGACAGTCCGGAGATACGCAGTATTTT.

The gene calls are TRBV9 and TRBJ2-3; TRBD2 agrees at 8 bases. Germline V CDR1 and CDR2: SGDLS, YYNGEE. The CDR3 totals 16 residues. With V trimmed by 4 bases and J by 4 bases, 11 bases remained unmatched. CDR3 sequence reads: CASSRGGTRGSDTQYF. CDR3 in DNA: TGTGCCAGCAGCCGGGGGGGGACTAGGGGGTCAGATACGCAGTATTTT.

The gene calls are TRBV5-1 and TRBJ1-2, with 10 nucleotides matching TRBD1. Germline V lookup: CDR1 SGHRS, CDR2 YFSETQ. CDR3 size: 17 residues. V gave up 4 bases and J gave up 6 bases; unmatched junction bases: 15. CDR3 protein: CASSPTPGQGFADGYTF. The CDR3 DNA is TGCGCCAGCAGCCCGACCCCGGGACAGGGGTTCGCCGATGGCTACACCTTC.

This rearrangement joins TRBV2 to TRBJ2-5; D remains unclear. Germline CDR1 reads SNHLY; CDR2 reads FYNNEI. The CDR3 extends over 13 amino acids. V was shortened by 7 bases and J by 4 bases, with 13 bases between the two germline ends. The CDR3 sequence is CASKSEAPETQYF. The DNA for the CDR3 is TGTGCCAGCAAGTCTGAAGCCCCAGAGACCCAGTACTTC.

The chain recombines TRBV25-1 with TRBJ2-1, with 8 bases aligning to TRBD2. The germline V gene has CDR1 MGHDK and CDR2 SYGVNS. The CDR3 has 16 amino acids. V was pared by 3 bases and J by 4 bases, with 8 bases of the junction left unmatched. The CDR3 loop reads CASSEEASGGYNEQFF. CDR3 DNA sequence: TGTGCCAGCAGTGAGGAAGCCAGCGGGGGATACAATGAGCAGTTCTTC.

V usage is TRBV13 and J usage is TRBJ2-7; D may be TRBD1 (5 bases). This CDR3 has 15 amino acids. V lost 2 bases and J 0 bases, leaving 11 bases between the germline ends. Germline loops: CDR1 PRHDT, CDR2 FYEKMQ (reference sequence). Here the CDR3 DNA reads TGTGCCAGCAGCTTAAATGGGGCCCTCTCCTACGAGCAGTACTTC. This gives the protein CASSLNGALSYEQYF.

This clone occurred a few times. The chain joins TRBV7-6 to TRBJ1-6; no clear D gene. The germline V gene encodes CDR1 SGHVS and CDR2 FNYEAQ. There are 16 residues in the CDR3. The V gene lost 0 bases and the J gene lost 7 bases, with 13 bases spanning the gap. The CDR3 reads CASSLARVGWNSPLHF. CDR3 in DNA: TGTGCCAGCAGCTTAGCACGCGTCGGGTGGAATTCACCCCTCCACTTT.

This clone turned up a few times. This chain joins TRBV6-5 and TRBJ2-5; 11 bases map to TRBD2. J was trimmed by 3 bases and V by 4 bases; bases with no gene match: 7. The CDR3 loop spans 16 amino acids. Germline CDR1 and CDR2: MNHEY and SVGAGI. The CDR3 coding sequence is TGTGCCAGCAGTTTCTCATCGACTAGCGGGGAAGAGACCCAGTACTTC. It codes for CASSFSSTSGEETQYF.

The V gene is TRBV28, the J gene TRBJ1-2, with 7 bases lining up with TRBD1. This CDR3 comprises 13 residues. In germline, CDR1 is MDHEN, CDR2 SYDVKM. The junction had 4 bases not matched to a gene; V was cut back by 2 bases and J by 7 bases. Written as DNA, the CDR3 is TGTGCCAGCAGTTTAAACAGGGGTAGTGGCTACACCTTC. Protein sequence: CASSLNRGSGYTF.

A single count supports this clone. The V and J genes are TRBV6-1 and TRBJ1-5, with D maybe TRBD1 (5 bases). The germline gives CDR1 MNHNS, CDR2 SASEGT. The CDR3 runs to 16 residues. V was trimmed by 3 bases and J by 3 bases, leaving 15 bases between them. CDR3 sequence: CASSEGQGLFNQPQHF. The CDR3 nucleotides read TGTGCCAGCAGTGAGGGGCAGGGACTCTTCAATCAGCCCCAGCATTTT.

The genes are TRBV5-1 and TRBJ2-1, with D possibly matching TRBD2 (6 bases). The ends were cut back, 5 bases at V and 8 bases at J, with 14 bases in the middle. CDR1 and CDR2 from the germline V gene are SGHRS and YFSETQ. CDR3 length: 13 residues. The CDR3, as DNA: TGCGCCAGCAGTATCGGGGGTGCTTATGAGCAGTTCTTC. Its protein product is CASSIGGAYEQFF. Based on the CDR3 plus reference TRBV5-1 and TRBJ2-1, the full variable domain is KAGVTQTPRYLIKTRGQQVTLSCSPISGHRSVSWYQQTPGQGLQFLFEYFSETQRNKGNFPGRFSGRQFSNSRSEMNVSTLELGDSALYLCASSIGGAYEQFFGPGTRLTVL.

The chain uses TRBV29-1 and TRBJ1-2; D is ambiguous. The CDR3 loop spans 11 amino acids. CDR1 and CDR2 (germline): SQVTM, ANQGSEA. V was pared by 4 bases and J by 8 bases, with 11 bases between. Here the CDR3 DNA reads TGCAGCGTTGTAGGGTCGGGAGGCTACACCTTC. This codes for CSVVGSGGYTF.

The V call is TRBV7-2, the J call TRBJ2-2; possibly TRBD2 for D (7 bases). Germline values: CDR1 SGHTA, CDR2 FQGNSA. This CDR3 is built from 15 residues. Trimming pared 5 bases from V and 4 bases from J, leaving 14 bases between. The CDR3 DNA follows: TGTGCCAGCAGCGACCCAGGGGAGGGCACCGGGGAGCTGTTTTTT. Translated, it gives CASSDPGEGTGELFF.

This clone appeared a single time. The V and J genes are TRBV10-3 and TRBJ2-5; D possibly corresponds to TRBD1 (5 bases). The J call is in doubt because the DNA end fits TRBJ2-7 better. The CDR3 totals 15 residues. Germline CDR1 and CDR2: ENHRY and SYGVKD. The CDR3 coding sequence is TGTGCCATCAGATCAACCCGGATGGGGCAGTACGAGCAGTACTTC. Encoded protein: CAIRSTRMGQYEQYF.

This clone was found once. The chain has TRBV4-1 and TRBJ2-5; tentatively, D is TRBD2 (5 bases). Trimming removed 3 bases at V and 2 bases at J, with 13 bases between. The germline V gene encodes CDR1 MGHRA and CDR2 YSYEKL. CDR3 size: 15 residues. The CDR3 DNA is TGCGCCAGCAGCCATGAGTCGGACTTGCAAGAGACCCAGTACTTC. This codes for CASSHESDLQETQYF.

Notes on this clone: A read error may produce the germline difference seen at one junction end. V usage is TRBV9 and J usage is TRBJ2-1; 7 positions match TRBD2. Germline V gene data show CDR1 as SGDLS and CDR2 as YYNGEE. CDR3 size: 15 residues. As DNA, the CDR3 is TGTACCAGCAGAAGAACGGGGGGATGGAACAATGAGCAGTTCTTC. Its translation: CTSRRTGGWNNEQFF.